Sequencing of this T cell receptor beta chain was carried out in a study of regulatory T cells in long-lasting Graves disease. Whole-study results and caveats: TCR diversity in persistent Graves' patients was below that of newly diagnosed ones. A reduction in accuracy may have resulted from the small sample size. Persistent patients had a count of shared public clonotypes (2,741) that exceeded that of new patients (around 960).

Sequencing libraries for TCR beta were prepared with iRepertoire HTBI primers and Arm-PCR of CDR3 regions. TCRdb reprocessed the multiplex PCR reads with MiXCR, giving one entry per CDR3 protein. The sample has around 340,000 distinct CDR3 sequences; around 20% are singletons. The J segment lost 1 base and the V segment lost 5 bases, leaving 7 bases of the junction unmatched. CDR3 length equals 15 residues. Germline-derived CDR1 and CDR2 are SGHRS and YFSETQ. With respect to this clonotype: As yet, its antigen is unknown.

Time point of the sample: persistent/refractory GD, antithyroid drugs over 5 years with positive TRAb. The TCR library used RNA extracted from PBMCs. Blood from the periphery, around 9 milliliters in all, was drawn into EDTA tubes. The material was peripheral blood mononuclear cells (PBMCs), obtained when the disease was refractory, from a patient treated with antithyroid drugs. The V gene is TRBV5-1, the J gene TRBJ1-2, with TRBD1 matching 8 bases. The TCR sequence derives from a female donor with Graves disease. The CDR3 is CASRRGTGRNYGYTF. DNA for the CDR3: TGCGCCAGCAGAAGGGGGACAGGTCGTAACTATGGCTACACCTTC.